This TCR beta chain is drawn from a study of shared clonotypes between healthy human individuals. Study overall: Per donor, three plates held CD4 naive cells, three held CD4 memory, two held CD8 naive and one held CD8 memory.

CD45RO-negative cells were positively selected for CCR7, leaving out terminally differentiated effector memory CD45RA+ cells. The donors were adults (healthy and HIV-negative) with no recent acute infections or vaccinations. CDR1 MNHEY and CDR2 SMNVEV come from the germline V gene (reference sequence). Trimming stripped 8 bases from V and 2 bases from J, with 21 bases between. The CDR3 loop spans 16 amino acids. Running of the assay took place at deep level. Researchers divided each subset's genomic DNA evenly across several immunoSEQ plates. Assay: immunoSEQ multiplex PCR; the TCRdb copy retains only in-frame clones and omits some. The profile shows about 2.1 million clones, over 85% of them singletons.

The sequenced material came from naive CD8+ T cells from PBMCs. This TCR came from a man aged 18 to 29 in good health. Some clones in this sample may be carry-over from other donors' samples. The chain uses TRBV27 and TRBJ2-5; D is perhaps TRBD1 (6 bases). Written as DNA, the CDR3 is TGTGCCAGCGCTTCCGGGCCCAGGGGCCCGCAAGAGACCCAGTACTTC. This encodes CASASGPRGPQETQYF.